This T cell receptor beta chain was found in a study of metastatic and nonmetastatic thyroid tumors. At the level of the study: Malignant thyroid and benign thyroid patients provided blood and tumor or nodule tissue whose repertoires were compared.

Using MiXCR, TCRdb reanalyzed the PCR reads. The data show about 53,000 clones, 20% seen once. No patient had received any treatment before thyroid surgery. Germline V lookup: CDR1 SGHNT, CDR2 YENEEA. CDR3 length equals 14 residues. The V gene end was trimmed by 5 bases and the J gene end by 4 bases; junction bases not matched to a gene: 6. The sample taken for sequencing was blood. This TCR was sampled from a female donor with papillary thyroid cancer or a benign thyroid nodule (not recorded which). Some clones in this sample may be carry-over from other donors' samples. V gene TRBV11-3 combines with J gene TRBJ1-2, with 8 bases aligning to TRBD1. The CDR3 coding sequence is TGTGCCAGCAGCCTACAGGGGGAGGGCTATGGCTACACCTTC. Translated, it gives CASSLQGEGYGYTF.